Each of the 6 T cell receptor beta chains below was sequenced from the same sample in a study of blood T cells in healthy people across ages. The authors ran a second PCR of about 7 to 11 cycles using a sample-barcoded 5' primer and a J-beta primer mix. TCRdb passed the 5' RACE reads through MiXCR, listing each CDR3 protein once. Of about 570,000 distinct CDR3 sequences listed, over 25% are singletons. This sample was also put to use in a study of T cells of mothers and their children.

The specimen was blood. The receptors originated from a boy aged 2-15 years in good health.

The chain joins TRBV7-2 to TRBJ2-3, with D perhaps TRBD2 (5 bases). CDR1 and CDR2 from the germline V gene are SGHTA and FQGNSA. V was trimmed by 5 bases and J by 0 bases, leaving 12 bases between them. The CDR3 has 15 residues. The CDR3 spells CASSLPRGSTDTQYF. The CDR3 nucleotides are TGTGCCAGCAGCCTCCCACGGGGAAGCACAGATACGCAGTATTTT.

CDR3 region: CSAPGLAGETQYF. CDR3 DNA: TGCAGTGCTCCGGGACTAGCGGGAGAGACCCAGTACTTC. The J gene is TRBJ2-5, the V gene TRBV20-1; 12 positions agree with TRBD2. This CDR3 contains 13 residues. Germline CDR1 reads DFQATT; CDR2 reads SNEGSKA (reference sequence). V gave up 5 bases and J gave up 4 bases; unmatched junction bases: 2.

The chain employs TRBV20-1 and TRBJ2-5, with 10 nucleotides matching TRBD2. The germline V gene has CDR1 DFQATT and CDR2 SNEGSKA (reference sequence). This CDR3 is 15 amino acids long. The V gene end was trimmed by 4 bases and the J gene end by 2 bases; junction bases not matched to a gene: 7. The CDR3 DNA is TGCAGTGCTACCAATAGCGGGGGGAAGCAAGAGACCCAGTACTTC. As protein: CSATNSGGKQETQYF.

This clonotype was detected only a few times. This sequence joins TRBV7-6 and TRBJ1-6; perhaps TRBD1 as D (6 bases). Looked up from germline, CDR1 is SGHVS and CDR2 is FNYEAQ. V gave up 6 bases and J gave up 7 bases, with 13 bases separating them. There are 14 residues in the CDR3. In nucleotides, the CDR3 is TGTGCCAGCAGTACGGGACAACTAAATTCACCCCTCCACTTT. Its translation: CASSTGQLNSPLHF.

The chain joins TRBV20-1 to TRBJ1-1; D is unresolved. The CDR3 runs 15 residues. From germline, CDR1 is DFQATT and CDR2 SNEGSKA (reference sequence). The ends were cut back, 0 bases at V and 2 bases at J, with 13 bases in the middle. CDR3 loop: CSARDLRRLNTEAFF. CDR3 DNA sequence: TGCAGTGCTAGAGATTTACGACGGCTTAACACTGAAGCTTTCTTT.

This rearrangement joins TRBV12-3 or TRBV12-4 to TRBJ1-1; D remains unclear. Trimming pared 1 base from V and 8 bases from J, leaving 8 bases between. The CDR3 runs 12 residues. CDR3 in amino acids: CASSLGSLEAFF. The CDR3, as DNA: TGTGCCAGCAGTTTAGGGTCGTTGGAAGCTTTCTTT.